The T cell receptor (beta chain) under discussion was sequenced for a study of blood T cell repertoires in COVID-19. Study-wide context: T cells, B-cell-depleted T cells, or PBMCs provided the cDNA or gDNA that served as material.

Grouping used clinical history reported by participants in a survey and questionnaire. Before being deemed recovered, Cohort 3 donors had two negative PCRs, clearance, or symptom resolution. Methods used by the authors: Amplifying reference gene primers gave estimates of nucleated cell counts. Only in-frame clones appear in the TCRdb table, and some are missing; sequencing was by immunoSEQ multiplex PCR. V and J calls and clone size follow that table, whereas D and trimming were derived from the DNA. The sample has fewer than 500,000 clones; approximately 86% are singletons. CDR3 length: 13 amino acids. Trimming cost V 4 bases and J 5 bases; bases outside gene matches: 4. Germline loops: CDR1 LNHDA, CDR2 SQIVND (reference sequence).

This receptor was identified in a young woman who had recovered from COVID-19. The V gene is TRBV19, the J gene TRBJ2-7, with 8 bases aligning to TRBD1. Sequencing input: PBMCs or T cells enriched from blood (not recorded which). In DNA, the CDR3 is TGTGCCAGTAGTAACGGACAGGGCCACGAGCAGTACTTC. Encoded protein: CASSNGQGHEQYF.